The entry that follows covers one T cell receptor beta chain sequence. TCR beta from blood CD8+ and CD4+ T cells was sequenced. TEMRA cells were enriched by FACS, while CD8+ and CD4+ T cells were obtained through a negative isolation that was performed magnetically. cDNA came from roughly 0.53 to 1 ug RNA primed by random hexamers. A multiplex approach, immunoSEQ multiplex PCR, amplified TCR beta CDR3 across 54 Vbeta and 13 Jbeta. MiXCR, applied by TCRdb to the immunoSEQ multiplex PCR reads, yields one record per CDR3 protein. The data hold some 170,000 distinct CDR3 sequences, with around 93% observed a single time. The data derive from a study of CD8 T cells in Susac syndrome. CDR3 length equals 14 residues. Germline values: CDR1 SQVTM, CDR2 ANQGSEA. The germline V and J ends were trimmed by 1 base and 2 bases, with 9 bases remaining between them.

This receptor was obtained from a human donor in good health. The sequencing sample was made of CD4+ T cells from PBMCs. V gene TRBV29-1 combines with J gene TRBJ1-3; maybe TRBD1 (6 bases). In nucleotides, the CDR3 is TGCAGCGTTGAAGGGGGGGCGGCTGGAAACACCATATATTTT. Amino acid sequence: CSVEGGAAGNTIYF.